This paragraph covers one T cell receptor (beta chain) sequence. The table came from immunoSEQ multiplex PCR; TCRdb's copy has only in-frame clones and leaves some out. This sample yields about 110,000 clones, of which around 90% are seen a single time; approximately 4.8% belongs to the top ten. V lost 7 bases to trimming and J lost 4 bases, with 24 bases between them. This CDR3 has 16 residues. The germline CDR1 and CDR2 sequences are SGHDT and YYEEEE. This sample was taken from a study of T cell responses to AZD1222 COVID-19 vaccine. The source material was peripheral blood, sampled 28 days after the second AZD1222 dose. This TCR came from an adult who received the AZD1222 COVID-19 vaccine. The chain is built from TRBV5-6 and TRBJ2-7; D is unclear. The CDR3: CASHALFSFSPYEQYF. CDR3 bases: TGTGCCAGCCATGCCCTTTTTTCATTTTCGCCTTACGAGCAGTACTTC.